The T cell receptor (beta chain) under discussion was sequenced for a study of PD-1 and CTLA-4 blockade in melanoma. Assay: immunoSEQ multiplex PCR; the TCRdb copy retains only in-frame clones and omits some. The sample records 15,000 to 20,000 clones, roughly two thirds being singletons. CDR3 length: 13 residues. Trimming pared 4 bases from V and 5 bases from J, leaving 11 bases between. The germline CDR1 and CDR2 sequences are LNHNV and YYDKDF (reference sequence). The gene calls are TRBV15 and TRBJ2-5; D is ambiguous. Sequencing used CD8+ T cells from peripheral blood, obtained before anti-PD-1 treatment. This clonotype was sampled from a human donor with melanoma. The CDR3 region is CATSKSKKETQYF. The CDR3 bases are TGTGCCACCAGCAAATCCAAAAAGGAGACCCAGTACTTC. The full variable domain, its missing parts supplied by reference TRBV15 and TRBJ2-5, is DAMVIQNPRYQVTQFGKPVTLSCSQTLNHNVMYWYQQKSSQAPKLLFHYYDKDFNNEADTPDNFQSRRPNTSFCFLDIRSPGLGDTAMYLCATSKSKKETQYFGPGTRLLVL.